These 10 T cell receptor beta chains share one sample of origin, sequenced in a study of CD8+CD57+ T cells in acquired aplastic anemia. Sequencing involved patients with CD8+CD57+ cell expansion previously shown by flow cytometry. Both TCR beta VDJ combination and CDR3 sequence profiling were carried out. Genomic DNA was the template for this profiling. From the reads, TCRdb called clonotypes with MiXCR, one entry per CDR3 protein. The sample carries just over 450,000 distinct CDR3 sequences, approximately 32% recorded once. Sequenced sample: sorted CD4+, CD8+, or CD8+CD57+ T cells (not recorded which) from PBMCs. Receptors originate from a human donor with aplastic anemia.

The gene calls are TRBV6-1 and TRBJ1-2; TRBD1 aligns across 7 bases. The V gene end was trimmed by 2 bases and the J gene end by 5 bases; junction bases not matched to a gene: 8. This CDR3 region has 15 residues. The germline V gene encodes CDR1 MNHNS and CDR2 SASEGT. The CDR3 DNA follows: TGTGCCAGCAGTGAAAGCTTTCCGGGACAGTATGGCTACACCTTC. Amino acid sequence: CASSESFPGQYGYTF.

This clonotype showed up many times. This chain uses TRBV14 with TRBJ2-7; a possible D gene is TRBD2 (6 bases). V dropped 4 bases and J dropped 5 bases, with 21 bases sitting between them. The CDR3 totals 16 residues. Germline CDR1 reads SGHDN; CDR2 reads FVKESK. This CDR3 is CASSLELRDSPHEQYF. CDR3 DNA sequence: TGTGCCAGCAGCCTAGAGCTTCGGGACTCTCCCCACGAGCAGTACTTC.

A word on this clonotype: A read error may produce the germline difference seen at one junction end. The CDR3 protein is CSAGGGRGSHEQYF. CDR3 DNA sequence: TGCAGTGCCGGTGGGGGCCGGGGCTCCCACGAGCAGTACTTC. The chain couples TRBV20-1 to TRBJ2-7; D might be TRBD1 (6 bases). This CDR3 comprises 14 residues. Per the germline V gene, CDR1 is DFQATT and CDR2 is SNEGSKA (reference sequence).

This clonotype was detected only a few times. The J gene is TRBJ2-7, the V gene TRBV15; D gene ambiguous. This CDR3 has 12 residues. With 0 bases removed from V and 8 bases from J, the gap between germline ends came to 8 bases. Germline loops: CDR1 LNHNV, CDR2 YYDKDF (reference sequence). Written as DNA, the CDR3 is TGTGCCACCAGCAGAGATCGAGAGCAGCAGTACTTC. Protein sequence: CATSRDREQQYF.

This chain joins TRBV7-2 and TRBJ1-2; D perhaps matches TRBD1 (5 bases). Germline CDR1 and CDR2: SGHTA and FQGNSA. CDR3 length: 11 amino acids. V was pared by 5 bases and J by 8 bases, with 9 bases between. CDR3 nucleotides: TGTGCCAGCAGCACCGAGGGGGGCTACACCTTC. Encoded protein: CASSTEGGYTF.

CDR3 region: CATSDFKGTSGRDTQYF. CDR3 nucleotides: TGTGCCACCAGTGATTTTAAAGGGACTAGCGGGAGAGATACGCAGTATTTT. The chain carries TRBV24-1 and TRBJ2-3, with 14 bases matching TRBD2. Germline trimming cut 1 base from V and 5 bases from J; bases unmatched to any gene: 4. CDR3 length equals 17 residues. The V gene's germline CDR1 is KGHDR and CDR2 SFDVKD.

The rearrangement joins TRBV9 to TRBJ2-5; D gene uncertain. The CDR3 runs 13 residues. The germline V and J ends were trimmed by 0 bases and 5 bases, with 8 bases remaining between them. Germline V gene sequence: CDR1 SGDLS, CDR2 YYNGEE. For the CDR3, the DNA is TGTGCCAGCAGCGTAGAAGTGTGGGAGACCCAGTACTTC. Translated, it gives CASSVEVWETQYF.

This clonotype came up many times. The rearrangement joins TRBV14 to TRBJ1-6, with D uncertain. The germline V gene has CDR1 SGHDN and CDR2 FVKESK. V dropped 4 bases and J dropped 7 bases, with 8 bases sitting between them. The length of the CDR3 is 13 residues. CDR3 sequence: CASSLSANSPLHF. The CDR3 DNA is TGTGCCAGCAGCCTGTCCGCAAATTCACCCCTCCACTTT.

The rearrangement uses TRBV29-1 and TRBJ2-1; TRBD1 is a possible D gene (6 bases). V gave up 7 bases and J gave up 9 bases, with 22 bases separating them. The CDR3 length is 14 residues. Germline V gives CDR1 SQVTM, CDR2 ANQGSEA. CDR3 sequence reads: CSGGYNRAIGEQFF. CDR3 sequence (DNA): TGCAGCGGGGGCTATAACAGGGCGATAGGTGAGCAGTTCTTC.

J is TRBJ1-2 and V is TRBV25-1, with D maybe TRBD1 (6 bases). CDR3 length: 14 amino acids. Germline loops: CDR1 MGHDK, CDR2 SYGVNS. V lost 4 bases and J 3 bases, leaving 12 bases between the germline ends. The CDR3, as DNA: TGTGCCAGCAGTGCTTGGACAGAAGACTATGGCTACACCTTC. Its protein is CASSAWTEDYGYTF.